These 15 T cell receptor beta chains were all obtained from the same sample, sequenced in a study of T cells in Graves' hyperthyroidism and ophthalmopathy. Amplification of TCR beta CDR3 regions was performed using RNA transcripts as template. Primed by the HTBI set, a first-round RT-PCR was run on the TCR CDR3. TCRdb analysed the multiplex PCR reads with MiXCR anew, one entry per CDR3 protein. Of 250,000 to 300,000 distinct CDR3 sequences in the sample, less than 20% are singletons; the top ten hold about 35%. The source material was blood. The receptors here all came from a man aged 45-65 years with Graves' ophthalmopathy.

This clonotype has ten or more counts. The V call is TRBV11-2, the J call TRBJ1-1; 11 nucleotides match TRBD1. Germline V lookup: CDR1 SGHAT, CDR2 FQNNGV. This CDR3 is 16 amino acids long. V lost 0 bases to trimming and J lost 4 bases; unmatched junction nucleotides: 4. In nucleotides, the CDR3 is TGTGCCAGCAGCTTAGATGGTGGGACAGGGGGCACTGAAGCTTTCTTT. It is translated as CASSLDGGTGGTEAFF.

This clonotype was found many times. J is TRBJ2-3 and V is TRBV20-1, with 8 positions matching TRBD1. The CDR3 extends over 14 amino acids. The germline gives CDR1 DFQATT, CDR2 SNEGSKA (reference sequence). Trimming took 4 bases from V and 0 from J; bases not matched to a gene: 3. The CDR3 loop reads CSANYRGSTDTQYF. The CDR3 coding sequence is TGCAGTGCTAACTACAGGGGGAGCACAGATACGCAGTATTTT.

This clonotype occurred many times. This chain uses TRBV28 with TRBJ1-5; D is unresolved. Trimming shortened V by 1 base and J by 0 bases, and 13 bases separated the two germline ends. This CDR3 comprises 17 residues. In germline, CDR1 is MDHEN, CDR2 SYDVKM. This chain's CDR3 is CASSLYSAWDSNQPQHF. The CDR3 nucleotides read TGTGCCAGCAGTTTATACTCGGCCTGGGATAGCAATCAGCCCCAGCATTTT. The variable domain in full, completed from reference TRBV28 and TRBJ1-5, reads DVKVTQSSRYLVKRTGEKVFLECVQDMDHENMFWYRQDPGLGLRLIYFSYDVKMKEKGDIPEGYSVSREKKERFSLILESASTNQTSMYLCASSLYSAWDSNQPQHFGDGTRLSIL.

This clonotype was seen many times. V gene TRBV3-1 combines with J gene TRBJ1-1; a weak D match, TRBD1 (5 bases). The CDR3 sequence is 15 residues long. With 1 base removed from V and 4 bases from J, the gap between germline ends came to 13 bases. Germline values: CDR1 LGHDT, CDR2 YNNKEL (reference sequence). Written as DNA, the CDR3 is TGTGCCAGCAGCCAAGCGGGCCCCGGGGGCACTGAAGCTTTCTTT. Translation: CASSQAGPGGTEAFF.

This CDR3 is CASSEGRGFEQYF. Here the CDR3 DNA reads TGTGCCAGCAGTGAAGGAAGGGGGTTCGAGCAGTACTTC. This sequence joins TRBV6-1 and TRBJ2-7; the D gene is possibly TRBD1 (6 bases). Per the germline V gene, CDR1 is MNHNS and CDR2 is SASEGT. The CDR3 runs to 13 residues. V shed 1 base and J shed 6 bases, with 10 bases lying between them.

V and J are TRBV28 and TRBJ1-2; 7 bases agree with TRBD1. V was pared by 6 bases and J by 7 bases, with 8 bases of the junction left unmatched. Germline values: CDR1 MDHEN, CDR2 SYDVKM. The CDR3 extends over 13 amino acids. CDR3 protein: CASSRDRGLGYTF. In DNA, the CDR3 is TGTGCCAGCAGCCGGGACAGAGGACTTGGCTACACCTTC.

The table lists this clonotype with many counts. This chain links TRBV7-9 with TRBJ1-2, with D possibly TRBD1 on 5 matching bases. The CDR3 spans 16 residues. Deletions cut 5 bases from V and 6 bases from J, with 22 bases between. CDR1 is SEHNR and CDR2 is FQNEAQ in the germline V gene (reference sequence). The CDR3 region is CASSPPGVRWEDGYTF. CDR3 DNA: TGTGCCAGCAGCCCGCCGGGGGTACGGTGGGAGGATGGCTACACCTTC.

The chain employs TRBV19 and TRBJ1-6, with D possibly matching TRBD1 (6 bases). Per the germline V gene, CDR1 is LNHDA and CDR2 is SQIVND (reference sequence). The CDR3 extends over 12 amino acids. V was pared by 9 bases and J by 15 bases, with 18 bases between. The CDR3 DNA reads TGTGCCAGCCACAGGGTGCCCCGCCGCCTCCACTTT. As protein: CASHRVPRRLHF.

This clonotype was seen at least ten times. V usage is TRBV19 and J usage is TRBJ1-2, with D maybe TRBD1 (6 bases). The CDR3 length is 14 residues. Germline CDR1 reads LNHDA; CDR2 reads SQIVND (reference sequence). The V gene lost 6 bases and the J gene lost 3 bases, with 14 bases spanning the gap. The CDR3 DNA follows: TGTGCCAGTAGAGATCAGGGGAACCACTATGGCTACACCTTC. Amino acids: CASRDQGNHYGYTF.

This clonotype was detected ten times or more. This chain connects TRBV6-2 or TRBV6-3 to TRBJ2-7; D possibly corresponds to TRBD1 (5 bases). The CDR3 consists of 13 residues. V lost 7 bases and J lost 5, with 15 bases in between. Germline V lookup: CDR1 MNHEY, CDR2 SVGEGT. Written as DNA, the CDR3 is TGTGCCAGCAAACAGGAAGTATTCGACGAGCAGTACTTC. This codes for CASKQEVFDEQYF.

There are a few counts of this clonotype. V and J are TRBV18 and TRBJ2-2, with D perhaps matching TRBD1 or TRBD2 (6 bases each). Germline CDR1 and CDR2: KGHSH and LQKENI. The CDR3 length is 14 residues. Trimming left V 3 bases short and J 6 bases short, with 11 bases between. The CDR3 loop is CASSPGGPAGELFF. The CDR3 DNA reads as TGTGCCAGCTCACCGGGGGGCCCCGCCGGGGAGCTGTTTTTT.

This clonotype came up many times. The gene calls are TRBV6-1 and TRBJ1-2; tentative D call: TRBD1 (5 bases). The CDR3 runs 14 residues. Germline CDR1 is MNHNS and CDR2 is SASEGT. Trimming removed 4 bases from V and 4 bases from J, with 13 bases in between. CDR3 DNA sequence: TGTGCCAGCAGTGGCGGAAGGGACGGCTATGGCTACACCTTC. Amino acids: CASSGGRDGYGYTF.

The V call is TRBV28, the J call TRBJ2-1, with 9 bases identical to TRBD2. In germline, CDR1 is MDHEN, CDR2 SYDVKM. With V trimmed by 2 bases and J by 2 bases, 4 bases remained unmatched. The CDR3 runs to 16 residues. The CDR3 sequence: CASSLGGGRAYNEQFF. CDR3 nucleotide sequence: TGTGCCAGCAGTTTAGGGGGCGGGAGGGCCTACAATGAGCAGTTCTTC.

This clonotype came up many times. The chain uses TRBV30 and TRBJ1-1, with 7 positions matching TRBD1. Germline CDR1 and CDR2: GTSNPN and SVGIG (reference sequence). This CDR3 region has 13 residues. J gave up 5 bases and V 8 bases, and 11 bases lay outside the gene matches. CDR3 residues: CAHLEGGRTEAFF. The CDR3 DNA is TGTGCCCACCTAGAAGGGGGCAGAACTGAAGCTTTCTTT.

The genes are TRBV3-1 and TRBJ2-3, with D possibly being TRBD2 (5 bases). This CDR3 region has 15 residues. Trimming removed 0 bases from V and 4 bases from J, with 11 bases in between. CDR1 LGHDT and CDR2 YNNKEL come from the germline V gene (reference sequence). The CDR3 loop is CASSQDSGEPDTQYF. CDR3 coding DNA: TGTGCCAGCAGCCAAGATTCCGGGGAACCAGATACGCAGTATTTT.